This TCR beta chain comes out of a study of T cells in Graves' hyperthyroidism and ophthalmopathy. TCR beta CDR3 regions were amplified from RNA transcripts. With the HTBI primer set, the TCR CDR3 went through a first round of RT-PCR. TCRdb re-analysed the multiplex PCR reads in MiXCR, keeping a single row per CDR3 protein. Of under 650,000 distinct CDR3 sequences in the sample, around 15% were seen once. The CDR3 extends over 14 amino acids. The V and J ends lost 5 bases and 6 bases respectively, with 14 bases between them. Germline CDR1 reads SEHNR; CDR2 reads FQNEAQ (reference sequence). In this sample, this clonotype turned up a few times. Graves' hyperthyroidism without ophthalmopathy progression within 18 months was termed stable. Uncontrolled infection, other autoimmune disease, pregnancy or lactation led to exclusion. Fresh peripheral blood, 8 to 10 ml of it, supplied the PBMCs.

The sequenced material came from blood. This chain uses TRBV7-9 with TRBJ2-4; D tentatively reads TRBD1 or TRBD2 (5 bases each). The sequence was obtained from a woman in her 30s with Graves' hyperthyroidism. This chain's CDR3 is CASSGTERGNIQYF. The CDR3 DNA is TGTGCCAGCAGCGGGACCGAAAGGGGAAACATTCAGTACTTC.